The source of this T cell receptor (beta chain) is a study of T cell responses to AZD1222 COVID-19 vaccine. The germline V gene encodes CDR1 LGHNT and CDR2 FRNRAP. The V and J ends lost 7 bases and 5 bases respectively, with 12 bases between them. CDR3 length: 14 residues. Study-level results: The span of vaccine-associated CD4 TCRs extended across spike, with dominance at 160-218 and 743-854.

This clone was seen only a few times. Its antigen is as yet unknown. Libraries were prepared by immunoSEQ multiplex PCR; TCRdb keeps only in-frame clonotypes and omits some of them. The data show about 170,000 clones, 87% seen once. This TCR derives from an adult in good health. The V and J genes are TRBV12-5 and TRBJ1-6; D perhaps matches TRBD1 (6 bases). The material was peripheral blood, obtained on day 0 of AZD1222 vaccination. CDR3 loop: CASAWTAHNSPLHF. CDR3 coding DNA: TGTGCTAGTGCCTGGACAGCGCATAATTCACCCCTCCACTTT.